This TCR beta chain is from a study of T cells in Graves' hyperthyroidism and ophthalmopathy. Germline loops: CDR1 SEHNR, CDR2 FQNEAQ (reference sequence). The V gene lost 7 bases and the J gene lost 6 bases, with 13 bases spanning the gap. This CDR3 is built from 13 residues. The investigators amplified TCR beta CDR3 regions from RNA transcripts. First-round RT-PCR with HTBI primers amplified the TCR CDR3 region. TCRdb reprocessed the multiplex PCR reads via MiXCR and lists one record per CDR3 protein. The profile shows about 560,000 distinct CDR3 sequences, around 13% of them singletons. V and J are TRBV7-9 and TRBJ1-3; D gene uncertain. Sequencing used blood. This clonotype originated in a woman in her thirties or forties with Graves' hyperthyroidism. The CDR3 DNA reads TGTGCCAGCAATCTCCTCTCGGAAAACACCATATATTTT. It is translated as CASNLLSENTIYF.